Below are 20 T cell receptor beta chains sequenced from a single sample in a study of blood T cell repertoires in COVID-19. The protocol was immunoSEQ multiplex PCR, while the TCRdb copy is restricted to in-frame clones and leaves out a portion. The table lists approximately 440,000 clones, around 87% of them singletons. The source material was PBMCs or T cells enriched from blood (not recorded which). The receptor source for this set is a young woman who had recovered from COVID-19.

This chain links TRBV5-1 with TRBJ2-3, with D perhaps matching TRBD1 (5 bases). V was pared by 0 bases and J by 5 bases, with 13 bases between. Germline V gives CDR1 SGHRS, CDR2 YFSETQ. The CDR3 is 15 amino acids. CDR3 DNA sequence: TGCGCCAGCAGCTTGGATGGGGTTAGGGGAGATACGCAGTATTTT. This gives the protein CASSLDGVRGDTQYF.

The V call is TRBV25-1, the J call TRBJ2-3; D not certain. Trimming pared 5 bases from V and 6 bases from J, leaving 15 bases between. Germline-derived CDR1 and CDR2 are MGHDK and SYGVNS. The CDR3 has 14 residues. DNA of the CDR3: TGTGCCAGCAGTACCTGGGCGCTGGTTGATACGCAGTATTTT. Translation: CASSTWALVDTQYF. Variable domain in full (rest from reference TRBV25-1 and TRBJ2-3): EADIYQTPRYLVIGTGKKITLECSQTMGHDKMYWYQQDPGMELHLIHYSYGVNSTEKGDLSSESTVSRIRTEHFPLTLESARPSHTSQYLCASSTWALVDTQYFGPGTRLTVL.

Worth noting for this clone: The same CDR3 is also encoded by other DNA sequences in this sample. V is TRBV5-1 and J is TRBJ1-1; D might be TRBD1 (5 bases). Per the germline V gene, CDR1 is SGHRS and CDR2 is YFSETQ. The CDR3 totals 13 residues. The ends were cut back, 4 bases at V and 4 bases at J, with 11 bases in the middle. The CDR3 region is CASSPGGSTEAFF. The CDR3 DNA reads TGCGCCAGCAGCCCTGGGGGGTCCACTGAAGCTTTCTTT.

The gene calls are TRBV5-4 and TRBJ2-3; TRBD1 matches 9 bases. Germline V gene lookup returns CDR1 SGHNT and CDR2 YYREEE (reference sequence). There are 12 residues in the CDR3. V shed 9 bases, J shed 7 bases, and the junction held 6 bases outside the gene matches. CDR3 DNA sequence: TGTGCCACAACGGGACAGGGCTATACGCAGTATTTT. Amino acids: CATTGQGYTQYF.

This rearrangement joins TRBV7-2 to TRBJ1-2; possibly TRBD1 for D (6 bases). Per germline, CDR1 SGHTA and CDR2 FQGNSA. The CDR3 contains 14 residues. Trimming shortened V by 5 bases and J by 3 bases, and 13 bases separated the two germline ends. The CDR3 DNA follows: TGTGCCAGCAGCCCCAGGGGATCGGACTATGGCTACACCTTC. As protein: CASSPRGSDYGYTF.

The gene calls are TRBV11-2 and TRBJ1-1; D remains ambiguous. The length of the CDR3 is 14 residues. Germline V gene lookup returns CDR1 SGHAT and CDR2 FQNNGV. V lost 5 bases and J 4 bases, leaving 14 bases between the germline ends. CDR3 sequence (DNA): TGTGCCAGCAGCCCCGCGGGAGGATTCACTGAAGCTTTCTTT. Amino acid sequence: CASSPAGGFTEAFF.

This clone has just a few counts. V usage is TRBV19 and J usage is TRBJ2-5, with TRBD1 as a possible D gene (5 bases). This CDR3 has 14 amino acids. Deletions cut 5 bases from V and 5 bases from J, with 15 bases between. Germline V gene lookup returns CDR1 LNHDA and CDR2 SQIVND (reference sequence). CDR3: CASSFPGYRETQYF. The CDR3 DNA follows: TGTGCCAGTAGTTTCCCAGGGTACCGGGAGACCCAGTACTTC.

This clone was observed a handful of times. CDR3 region: CAWSARKTNYGYTF. The CDR3, as DNA: TGTGCCTGGAGTGCCAGGAAAACTAACTATGGCTACACCTTC. This chain connects TRBV30 to TRBJ1-2; D uncertain. Trimming removed 1 base from V and 0 bases from J, with 9 bases in between. Germline lookup yields CDR1 GTSNPN and CDR2 SVGIG (reference sequence). There are 14 residues in the CDR3.

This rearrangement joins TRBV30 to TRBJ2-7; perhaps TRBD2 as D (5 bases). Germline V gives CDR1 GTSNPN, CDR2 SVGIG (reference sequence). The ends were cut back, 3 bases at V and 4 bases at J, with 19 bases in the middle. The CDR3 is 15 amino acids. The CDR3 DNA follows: TGTGCCTGGAGCCCTCCCGGAGCAGGCGGGTACGAGCAGTACTTC. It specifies CAWSPPGAGGYEQYF.

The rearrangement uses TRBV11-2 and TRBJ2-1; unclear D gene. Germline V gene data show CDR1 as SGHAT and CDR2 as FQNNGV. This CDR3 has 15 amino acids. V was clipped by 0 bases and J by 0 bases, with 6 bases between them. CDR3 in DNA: TGTGCCAGCAGCTTAGAAGCGAGCTCCTACAATGAGCAGTTCTTC. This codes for CASSLEASSYNEQFF.

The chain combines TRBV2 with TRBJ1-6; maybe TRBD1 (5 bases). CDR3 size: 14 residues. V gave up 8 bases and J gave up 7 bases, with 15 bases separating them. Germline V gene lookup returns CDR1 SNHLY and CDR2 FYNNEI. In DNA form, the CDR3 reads TGTGCCAGCGGATCGACAGTAGGAAATTCACCCCTCCACTTT. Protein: CASGSTVGNSPLHF.

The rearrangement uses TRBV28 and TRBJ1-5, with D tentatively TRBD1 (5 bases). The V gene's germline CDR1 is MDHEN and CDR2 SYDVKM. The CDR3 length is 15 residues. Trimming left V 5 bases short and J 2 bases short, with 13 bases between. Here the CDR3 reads CASSPDRSGNQPQHF. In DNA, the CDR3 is TGTGCCAGCAGTCCCGACAGATCCGGCAATCAGCCCCAGCATTTT.

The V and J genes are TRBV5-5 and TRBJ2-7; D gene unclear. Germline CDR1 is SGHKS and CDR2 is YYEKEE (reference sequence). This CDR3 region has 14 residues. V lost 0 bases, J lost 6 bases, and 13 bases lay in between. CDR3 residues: CASSLEWMSGEQYF. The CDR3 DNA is TGTGCCAGCAGCTTGGAATGGATGTCAGGCGAGCAGTACTTC.

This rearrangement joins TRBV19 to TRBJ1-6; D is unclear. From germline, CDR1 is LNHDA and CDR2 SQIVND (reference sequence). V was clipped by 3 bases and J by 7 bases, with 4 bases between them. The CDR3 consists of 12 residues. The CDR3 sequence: CASSMRNSPLHF. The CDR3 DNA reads TGTGCCAGTAGTATGAGGAATTCACCCCTCCACTTT. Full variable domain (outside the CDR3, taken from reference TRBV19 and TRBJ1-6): DGGITQSPKYLFRKEGQNVTLSCEQNLNHDAMYWYRQDPGQGLRLIYYSQIVNDFQKGDIAEGYSVSREKKESFPLTVTSAQKNPTAFYLCASSMRNSPLHFGNGTRLTVT.

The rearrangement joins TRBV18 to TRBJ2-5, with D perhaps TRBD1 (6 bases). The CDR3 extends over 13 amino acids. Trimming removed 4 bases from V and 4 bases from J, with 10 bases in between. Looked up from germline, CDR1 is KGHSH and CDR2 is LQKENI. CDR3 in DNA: TGTGCCAGCTCACTTTCCAGGGGAGAGACCCAGTACTTC. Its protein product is CASSLSRGETQYF.

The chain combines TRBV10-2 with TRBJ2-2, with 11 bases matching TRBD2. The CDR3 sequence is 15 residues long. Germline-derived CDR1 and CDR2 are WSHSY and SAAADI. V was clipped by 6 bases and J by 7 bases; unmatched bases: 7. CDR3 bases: TGCGCCAGCAGCGTAGCGGGGGGGCCCGTCGGGGAGCTGTTTTTT. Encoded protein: CASSVAGGPVGELFF.

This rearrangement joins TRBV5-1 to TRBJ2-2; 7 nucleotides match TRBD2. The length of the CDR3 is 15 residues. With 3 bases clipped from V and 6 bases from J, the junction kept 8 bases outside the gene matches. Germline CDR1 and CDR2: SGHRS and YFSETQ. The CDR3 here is CASSWGGVSSGELFF. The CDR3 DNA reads TGCGCCAGCAGCTGGGGAGGGGTCTCATCCGGGGAGCTGTTTTTT.

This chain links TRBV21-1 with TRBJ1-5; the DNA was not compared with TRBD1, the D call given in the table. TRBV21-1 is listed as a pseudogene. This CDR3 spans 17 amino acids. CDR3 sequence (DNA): TGTGCCAGCTCCCAAAACGGACAGGGGGCTCCAAATCAGCCCCAGCATTTT. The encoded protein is CASSQNGQGAPNQPQHF.

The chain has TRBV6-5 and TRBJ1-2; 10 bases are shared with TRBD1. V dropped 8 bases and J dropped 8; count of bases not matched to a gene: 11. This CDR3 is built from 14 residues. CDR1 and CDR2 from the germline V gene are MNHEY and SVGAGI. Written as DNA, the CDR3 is TGTGCCAGCGCGCCGGGACAGGGGCAAGGAGGCTACACCTTC. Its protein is CASAPGQGQGGYTF.

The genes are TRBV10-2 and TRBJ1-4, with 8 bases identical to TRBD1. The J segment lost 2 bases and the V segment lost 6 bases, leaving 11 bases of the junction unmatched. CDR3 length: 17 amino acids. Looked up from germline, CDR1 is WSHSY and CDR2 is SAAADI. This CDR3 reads CASSSSGGQATNEKLFF. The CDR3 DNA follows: TGCGCCAGCAGCAGTTCTGGGGGACAGGCCACTAATGAAAAACTGTTTTTT.